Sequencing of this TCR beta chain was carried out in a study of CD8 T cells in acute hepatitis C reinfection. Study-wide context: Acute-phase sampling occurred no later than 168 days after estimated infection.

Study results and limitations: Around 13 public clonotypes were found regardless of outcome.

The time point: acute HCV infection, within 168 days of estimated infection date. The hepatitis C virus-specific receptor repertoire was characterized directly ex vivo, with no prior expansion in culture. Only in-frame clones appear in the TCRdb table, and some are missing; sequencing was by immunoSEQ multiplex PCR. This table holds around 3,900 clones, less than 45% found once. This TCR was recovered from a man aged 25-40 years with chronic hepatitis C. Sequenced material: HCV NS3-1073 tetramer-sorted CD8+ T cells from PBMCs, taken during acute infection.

CDR3 residues: CASSPAGTGAPYEQYF. CDR3 coding DNA: TGTGCCAGCAGCCCGGCCGGGACAGGGGCTCCCTACGAGCAGTACTTC. The chain is built from TRBV4-2 and TRBJ2-7, with 10 bases identical to TRBD1. Germline V CDR1 and CDR2: LGHNA, YNFKEQ. This CDR3 has 16 residues. The V gene end was trimmed by 4 bases and the J gene end by 2 bases; junction bases not matched to a gene: 8.